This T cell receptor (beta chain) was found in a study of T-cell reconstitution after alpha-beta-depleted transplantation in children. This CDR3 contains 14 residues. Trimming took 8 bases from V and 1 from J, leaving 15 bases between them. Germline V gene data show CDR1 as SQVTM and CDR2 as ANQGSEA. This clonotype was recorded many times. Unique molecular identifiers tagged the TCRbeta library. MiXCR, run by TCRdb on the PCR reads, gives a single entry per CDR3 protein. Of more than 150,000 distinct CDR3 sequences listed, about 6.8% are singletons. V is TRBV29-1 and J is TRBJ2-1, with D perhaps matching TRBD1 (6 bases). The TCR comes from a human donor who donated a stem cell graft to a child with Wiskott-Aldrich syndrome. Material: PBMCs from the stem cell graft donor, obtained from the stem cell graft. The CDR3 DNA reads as TGCAGCTTGCAGACAGGCCCTTCCTACAATGAGCAGTTCTTC. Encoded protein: CSLQTGPSYNEQFF.